One TCR beta chain is described in this entry. The sample originates from a study of CD8+ T cells in alopecia areata. Isolated RNA was reverse transcribed into cDNA used as the sequencing template. Repertoires were generated with immunoSEQ multiplex PCR, while TCRdb's copy carries only in-frame clones and drops some. Found here are under 200,000 clones, approximately 62% of them singletons; the top ten hold 11% to 15%. As for treatment: oral pan-JAK inhibitor, 5-10 mg twice daily. Sorting separated CD4+ and CD8+ T cells out of PBMCs. CDR1 is SEHNR, CDR2 FQNEAQ, per germline (reference sequence). The CDR3 is 13 amino acids. The germline V and J ends were trimmed by 4 bases and 1 base, with 7 bases remaining between them.

The chain links TRBV7-9 to TRBJ1-1; perhaps TRBD1 as D (6 bases). This specimen was CD4+ T cells sorted from blood, taken at week 24, from a patient treated with tofacitinib. This clonotype was obtained from a human donor with alopecia areata. Here the CDR3 reads CASSSTGNTEAFF. Here the CDR3 DNA reads TGTGCCAGCAGCTCGACAGGGAACACTGAAGCTTTCTTT.